This T cell receptor beta chain was identified during a study of T-cell reconstitution after alpha-beta-depleted transplantation in children. Using unique molecular identifiers, the investigators prepared the TCRbeta library. TCRdb re-derived calls from the PCR reads in MiXCR, one entry per CDR3 protein. The top ten hold roughly 7% of the sample, which has 330,000 or so distinct CDR3 sequences, roughly a tenth seen once. The V and J ends lost 2 bases and 12 bases, in that order; junction bases with no gene match: 3. The CDR3 spans 12 residues. Germline V CDR1 and CDR2: SGHVS, FQNEAQ. The sample holds a few counts of this clonotype. Its antigen remains unidentified. The study's findings and limits: Expanded clones from the graft, numbering several hundred, reportedly supplied alpha-beta T cells about two months after transplant. Certain patients had high TCRbeta diversity at day 60, and it came from recipient T cells and thymic progenitors that survived. Counts and diversity of T cells one year after transplant came mostly from newly produced T cells.

The starting material was PBMCs, obtained before TCRalphabeta/CD19-depleted stem cell transplant. This rearrangement joins TRBV7-8 to TRBJ2-1; 8 nucleotides align to TRBD2. This TCR came from a boy under two years old with acute myeloid leukemia, due to receive a stem cell transplant. CDR3 sequence: CASSLTGRGQFF. The CDR3 nucleotides read TGTGCCAGCAGCTTAACCGGGAGGGGGCAGTTCTTC.